This TCR beta chain was documented in a study of shared clonotypes between healthy human individuals. Regarding the study as a whole: Of the naive CD4 clonotypes, approximately 5% were shared across a handful of donors. With few donors, the genetic and exposure-history diversity represented was limited. Estimated richness was generally greater in naive than memory subsets.

On this clone itself: Its antigen is unknown.

Profiled with immunoSEQ multiplex PCR; TCRdb holds only in-frame clones, not every one. The sample lists approximately 640,000 clones; roughly 78% were seen once. Trimming shortened V by 4 bases and J by 9 bases, and 13 bases separated the two germline ends. The CDR3 contains 13 residues. CDR1 MDHEN and CDR2 SYDVKM come from the germline V gene. Nashville, Tennessee was home to all donors, each a Caucasian adult. The clonotype originates from a woman aged 25-40 years in good health. The rearrangement uses TRBV28 and TRBJ1-5; D ambiguous. Sequencing input: memory CD4+ T cells sorted from blood. Subset here: CD45RA-negative fraction. CDR3 sequence: CASSYPGRRPQHF. CDR3 sequence (DNA): TGTGCCAGCAGTTACCCGGGTAGACGGCCCCAGCATTTT.